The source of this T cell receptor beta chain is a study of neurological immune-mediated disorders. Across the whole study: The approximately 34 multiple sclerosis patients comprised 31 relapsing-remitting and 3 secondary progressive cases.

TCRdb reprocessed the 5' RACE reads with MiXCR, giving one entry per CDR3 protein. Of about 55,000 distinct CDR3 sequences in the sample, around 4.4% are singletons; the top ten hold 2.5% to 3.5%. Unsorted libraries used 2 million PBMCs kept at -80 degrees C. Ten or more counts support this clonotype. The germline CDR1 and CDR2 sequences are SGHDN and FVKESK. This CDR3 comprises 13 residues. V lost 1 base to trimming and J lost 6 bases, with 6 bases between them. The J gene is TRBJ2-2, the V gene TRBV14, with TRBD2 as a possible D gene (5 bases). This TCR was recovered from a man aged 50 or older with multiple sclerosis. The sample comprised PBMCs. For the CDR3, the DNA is TGTGCCAGCAGCCAAGTGAGGGCCGGGGAGCTGTTTTTT. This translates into CASSQVRAGELFF.